This TCR beta chain was recovered during a study of T cell responses to AZD1222 COVID-19 vaccine. This table comes from immunoSEQ multiplex PCR, and its TCRdb copy is limited to in-frame clones, with some not included. The sample lists 150,000 to 170,000 clones, 70% to 90% seen once, with about 5.1% in the top ten. The length of the CDR3 is 14 residues. Germline loops: CDR1 ENHRY, CDR2 SYGVKD. Deletions cut 0 bases from V and 5 bases from J, with 10 bases between. Sequencing was performed on peripheral blood, taken on day 0 of MenACWY control vaccination. The chain carries TRBV10-3 and TRBJ1-1; D is unresolved. The clonotype comes from an adult in good health. DNA of the CDR3: TGTGCCATCAGTGAGTCGATAGGGATGACTGAAGCTTTCTTT. Protein product: CAISESIGMTEAFF.